The clone carrying this T cell receptor (beta chain) showed up just a few times. Its antigen is as yet unknown. The CDR3 runs 19 residues. The germline V gene encodes CDR1 SEHNR and CDR2 FQNEAQ (reference sequence). J gave up 0 bases and V 5 bases, and 13 bases lay outside the gene matches. Naive CD8 cells, CD45RO-negative and positively selected for CCR7, excluded terminally differentiated effector memory CD45RA+ cells. The record originates from a study of shared clonotypes between healthy human individuals. For every subset, genomic DNA was evenly distributed across several immunoSEQ plates. Each PCR replicate from the sorted subsets contained around 0.2 ug DNA, which is tens of thousands of T cell genomes. TCRdb keeps only in-frame clones here, not all; method: immunoSEQ multiplex PCR. Of some 2,100,000 clones in the sample, about 92% were seen once. Study-wide results and limits: Apart from blood, nothing was sampled; tissue repertoires likely differ.

The J gene is TRBJ1-4, the V gene TRBV7-9; 9 bases match TRBD1. This receptor was taken from a young man in good health. Some clones in this sample may be carry-over from other donors' samples. Sequencing input: naive CD8+ T cells from PBMCs. The CDR3, as DNA: TGTGCCAGCAGCCCTAGGAGGGGGACAGGGTTTGCAACTAATGAAAAACTGTTTTTT. Translation gives CASSPRRGTGFATNEKLFF. Using reference TRBV7-9 and TRBJ1-4 for the parts outside the CDR3, the full variable domain is DTGVSQNPRHKITKRGQNVTFRCDPISEHNRLYWYRQTLGQGPEFLTYFQNEAQLEKSRLLSDRFSAERPKGSFSTLEIQRTEQGDSAMYLCASSPRRGTGFATNEKLFFGSGTQLSVL.